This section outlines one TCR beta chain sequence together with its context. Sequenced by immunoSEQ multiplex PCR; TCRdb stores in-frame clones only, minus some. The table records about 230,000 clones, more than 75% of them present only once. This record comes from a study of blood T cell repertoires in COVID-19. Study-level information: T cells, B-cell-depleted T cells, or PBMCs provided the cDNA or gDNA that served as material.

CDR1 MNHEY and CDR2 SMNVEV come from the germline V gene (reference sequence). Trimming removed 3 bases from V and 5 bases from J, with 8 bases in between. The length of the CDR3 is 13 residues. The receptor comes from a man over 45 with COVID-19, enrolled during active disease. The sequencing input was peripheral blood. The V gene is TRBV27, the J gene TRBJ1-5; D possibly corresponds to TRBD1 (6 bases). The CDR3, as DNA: TGTGCCAGCAGTTTGACAGGAGATCAGCCCCAGCATTTT. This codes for CASSLTGDQPQHF.